These 31 T cell receptor beta chains originate from one sample sequenced in a study of PD-L1 blockade in urothelial cancer. Time point of the sample: peripheral blood 6 weeks after treatment start. The method was immunoSEQ multiplex PCR; TCRdb's version includes in-frame clones alone and lacks a portion of them. The data contain around 50,000 clones, 88% of them singletons. The sample was PBMCs, taken around atezolizumab (anti-PD-L1) treatment. These receptors all stem from a man aged 60 to 69 with urothelial cancer.

The chain carries TRBV5-1 and TRBJ2-5; 9 bases align to TRBD2. Per the germline V gene, CDR1 is SGHRS and CDR2 is YFSETQ. The CDR3 runs to 16 residues. With V trimmed by 0 bases and J by 4 bases, 7 bases remained unmatched. In DNA, the CDR3 is TGCGCCAGCAGCTTGGCCGGGCTAGCGGGGAGAGAGACCCAGTACTTC. Protein product: CASSLAGLAGRETQYF.

The chain couples TRBV7-2 to TRBJ2-3, with 9 bases identical to TRBD2. The CDR3 has 14 amino acids. V gave up 3 bases and J gave up 14 bases; unmatched junction bases: 12. CDR1 and CDR2 from the germline V gene are SGHTA and FQGNSA. CDR3 region: CASSLGPAGGVPYF. In nucleotides, the CDR3 is TGTGCCAGCAGCTTGGGGCCTGCGGGAGGGGTTCCGTATTTT.

CDR3: CASSTDRGHGYTF. The CDR3 DNA reads as TGTGCCAGTAGTACCGACAGGGGGCATGGCTACACCTTC. This rearrangement joins TRBV19 to TRBJ1-2; 10 bases match TRBD1. CDR3 size: 13 residues. The V segment lost 4 bases and the J segment 6 bases; nucleotides outside the gene matches: 2. CDR1 and CDR2 from the germline V gene are LNHDA and SQIVND (reference sequence). Variable domain in full (rest from reference TRBV19 and TRBJ1-2): DGGITQSPKYLFRKEGQNVTLSCEQNLNHDAMYWYRQDPGQGLRLIYYSQIVNDFQKGDIAEGYSVSREKKESFPLTVTSAQKNPTAFYLCASSTDRGHGYTFGSGTRLTVV.

J is TRBJ2-3 and V is TRBV18; D gene ambiguous. The germline V and J ends were trimmed by 0 bases and 3 bases, with 7 bases remaining between them. The CDR3 runs to 14 residues. Germline-derived CDR1 and CDR2 are KGHSH and LQKENI. In DNA form, the CDR3 reads TGTGCCAGCTCACCACCGGAGTGGACAGATACGCAGTATTTT. Amino acids: CASSPPEWTDTQYF.

V and J are TRBV5-6 and TRBJ1-3; D is perhaps TRBD1 (5 bases). In germline, CDR1 is SGHDT, CDR2 YYEEEE. V dropped 2 bases and J dropped 1 base, with 10 bases sitting between them. The length of the CDR3 is 15 residues. CDR3 in amino acids: CASSFQGTSGNTIYF. The CDR3 nucleotides read TGTGCCAGCAGCTTTCAGGGAACTTCTGGAAACACCATATATTTT.

The V call is TRBV7-2, the J call TRBJ1-1, with D perhaps matching TRBD1 (6 bases). Germline values: CDR1 SGHTA, CDR2 FQGNSA. The CDR3 sequence is 12 residues long. With 6 bases removed from V and 7 bases from J, the gap between germline ends came to 12 bases. For the CDR3, the DNA is TGTGCCAGCAGTTCGAACAGGGTTGAAGCTTTCTTT. Translated, it gives CASSSNRVEAFF.

The chain has TRBV18 and TRBJ2-7; 11 bases are a match to TRBD2. The trim removed 2 bases at V and 0 bases at J, leaving 0 bases unmatched. The CDR3 is 15 residues long. Germline V CDR1 and CDR2: KGHSH, LQKENI. CDR3 in amino acids: CASSPGLAGSYEQYF. DNA for the CDR3: TGTGCCAGCTCACCAGGACTAGCGGGCTCCTACGAGCAGTACTTC.

A remark on this clone: The germline gene is not matched at one end of the junction; a read error may be the cause. The CDR3 sequence is CASSLESSHEQYF. The CDR3 DNA is TGTGCCAGCAGCTTAGAATCCTCCCACGAGCAGTACTTC. The chain has TRBV7-2 and TRBJ2-7; no reliable D call. This CDR3 comprises 13 residues. CDR1 is SGHTA and CDR2 is FQGNSA in the germline V gene. The variable domain in full, with the rest retrieved from reference TRBV7-2 and TRBJ2-7, is GAGVSQSPSNKVTEKGKDVELRCDPISGHTALYWYRQSLGQGLEFLIYFQGNSAPDKSGLPSDRFSAERTGGSVSTLTIQRTQQEDSAVYLCASSLESSHEQYFGPGTRLTVT.

J is TRBJ1-5 and V is TRBV12-5, with 8 bases aligning to TRBD1. CDR3 size: 17 residues. With V trimmed by 3 bases and J by 2 bases, 9 bases remained unmatched. CDR1 and CDR2 from the germline V gene are LGHNT and FRNRAP. CDR3 nucleotide sequence: TGTGCTAGTGGTTTCACCGGGACAGGAGGAGGCAATCAGCCCCAGCATTTT. Translation gives CASGFTGTGGGNQPQHF.

The V gene is TRBV5-6, the J gene TRBJ1-5, with a possible D match to TRBD1 (5 bases). This CDR3 is 14 amino acids long. From germline, CDR1 is SGHDT and CDR2 YYEEEE. Trimming stripped 4 bases from V and 4 bases from J, with 12 bases between. The chain's CDR3 is CASSILTVNQPQHF. CDR3 coding DNA: TGTGCCAGCAGCATCTTGACAGTTAATCAGCCCCAGCATTTT. Full variable domain (missing parts from reference TRBV5-6 and TRBJ1-5): DAGVTQSPTHLIKTRGQQVTLRCSPKSGHDTVSWYQQALGQGPQFIFQYYEEEERQRGNFPDRFSGHQFPNYSSELNVNALLLGDSALYLCASSILTVNQPQHFGDGTRLSIL.

The chain uses TRBV7-3 and TRBJ2-1, with D tentatively TRBD2 (5 bases). V was shortened by 5 bases and J by 0 bases, with 17 bases between the two germline ends. The CDR3 is 17 amino acids. Germline V gene data show CDR1 as SGHTA and CDR2 as FQGTGA. CDR3 region: CASSVNVRGSSYNEQFF. The CDR3 bases are TGTGCCAGCAGCGTAAATGTTCGAGGGAGCTCCTACAATGAGCAGTTCTTC.

CDR3 protein: CAIRDRTTGELFF. In DNA, the CDR3 is TGTGCCATCAGGGACAGGACGACCGGGGAGCTGTTTTTT. This chain connects TRBV10-3 to TRBJ2-2; 7 bases agree with TRBD1. The germline gives CDR1 ENHRY, CDR2 SYGVKD. The CDR3 contains 13 residues. V shed 6 bases and J 5 bases; nucleotides not matched to a gene: 3.

V and J are TRBV11-2 and TRBJ1-2; weak D call: TRBD1 (6 bases). Trimming shortened V by 4 bases and J by 0 bases, and 21 bases separated the two germline ends. The CDR3 consists of 18 residues. Germline V gene lookup returns CDR1 SGHAT and CDR2 FQNNGV. The CDR3 DNA reads TGTGCCAGCAGCTCCATTAGGGGGACACCATCCTCTAACTATGGCTACACCTTC. Its translation is CASSSIRGTPSSNYGYTF.

This chain links TRBV7-2 with TRBJ2-4, with unresolved D. V lost 3 bases, J lost 8 bases, and 11 bases lay in between. Germline CDR1 SGHTA, CDR2 FQGNSA. CDR3 length: 13 amino acids. CDR3 sequence (DNA): TGTGCCAGCAGCTTCAGCGAGATGGACATTCAGTACTTC. Translated, it gives CASSFSEMDIQYF. Drawing the rest from reference TRBV7-2 and TRBJ2-4, the complete variable domain is GAGVSQSPSNKVTEKGKDVELRCDPISGHTALYWYRQSLGQGLEFLIYFQGNSAPDKSGLPSDRFSAERTGGSVSTLTIQRTQQEDSAVYLCASSFSEMDIQYFGAGTRLSVL.

V usage is TRBV28 and J usage is TRBJ1-2; D not resolved. CDR1 and CDR2 from the germline V gene are MDHEN and SYDVKM. The CDR3 runs to 17 residues. The V end lost 6 bases, the J end lost 4 bases, and 24 bases lay between the germline ends. The CDR3 nucleotides read TGTGCCAGCAGCCAGCGACATCTCTGGGAGGGTGGCTATGGCTACACCTTC. Translation gives CASSQRHLWEGGYGYTF.

This clone was observed once. The chain couples TRBV23-1 to TRBJ1-6; no reliable D call. TRBV23-1 is flagged as an ORF with uncertain function. Trimming cost V 6 bases and J 7 bases, with 10 bases left between them. The CDR3 loop spans 13 amino acids. CDR3 protein: CASRTFRNSPLHF. DNA of the CDR3: TGCGCCAGCAGGACTTTTCGAAATTCACCCCTCCACTTT.

The V call is TRBV27, the J call TRBJ2-5; 7 positions agree with TRBD2. The length of the CDR3 is 16 residues. The V and J ends lost 3 bases and 4 bases, in that order; junction bases with no gene match: 11. CDR1 and CDR2 from the germline V gene are MNHEY and SMNVEV (reference sequence). The CDR3, as DNA: TGTGCCAGCAGTTTCCTACAGGCGGGAGTTGGAGAGACCCAGTACTTC. It codes for CASSFLQAGVGETQYF.

This rearrangement joins TRBV10-3 to TRBJ2-1; TRBD2 agrees at 9 bases. The CDR3 consists of 16 residues. Germline V gene data show CDR1 as ENHRY and CDR2 as SYGVKD. V lost 0 bases to trimming and J lost 8 bases; unmatched junction nucleotides: 8. This CDR3 reads CAISESRGGGAYEQFF. Written as DNA, the CDR3 is TGTGCCATCAGTGAGTCTCGCGGCGGGGGGGCATATGAGCAGTTCTTC.

This clone appeared a single time. The identical CDR3 is also encoded by other nucleotide sequences in the sample. This chain uses TRBV6-1 with TRBJ2-7; perhaps TRBD2 as D (6 bases). The CDR3 extends over 17 amino acids. Germline CDR1 is MNHNS and CDR2 is SASEGT. The ends were cut back, 1 base at V and 6 bases at J, with 22 bases in the middle. The CDR3 DNA reads as TGTGCCAGCAGTGAAGTAACGGGAGTCCCCCCCGCGGGCGAGCAGTACTTC. It is translated as CASSEVTGVPPAGEQYF.

CDR3 loop: CASSRGGAGSPLHF. In nucleotides, the CDR3 is TGTGCCAGCAGCAGGGGAGGGGCAGGGTCACCCCTCCACTTT. The rearrangement uses TRBV5-4 and TRBJ1-6, with a tentative D call TRBD1 (5 bases). This CDR3 has 14 amino acids. V gave up 4 bases and J gave up 10 bases, with 15 bases separating them. Germline-derived CDR1 and CDR2 are SGHNT and YYREEE (reference sequence). Using reference TRBV5-4 and TRBJ1-6 for the parts outside the CDR3, the full variable domain is ETGVTQSPTHLIKTRGQQVTLRCSSQSGHNTVSWYQQALGQGPQFIFQYYREEENGRGNFPPRFSGLQFPNYSSELNVNALELDDSALYLCASSRGGAGSPLHFGNGTRLTVT.

V usage is TRBV28 and J usage is TRBJ2-7; 8 bases map to TRBD1. J gave up 6 bases and V 5 bases, and 12 bases lay outside the gene matches. Germline V CDR1 and CDR2: MDHEN, SYDVKM. The CDR3 covers 15 residues. In DNA, the CDR3 is TGTGCCAGCAGTGCTTACGCCCCCACAGGGGGCGAGCAGTACTTC. It is translated as CASSAYAPTGGEQYF. Combining the CDR3 with reference TRBV28 and TRBJ2-7 gives the whole variable domain DVKVTQSSRYLVKRTGEKVFLECVQDMDHENMFWYRQDPGLGLRLIYFSYDVKMKEKGDIPEGYSVSREKKERFSLILESASTNQTSMYLCASSAYAPTGGEQYFGPGTRLTVT.

A few counts support this clone. The V call is TRBV7-3, the J call TRBJ2-3, with 7 bases identical to TRBD1. This CDR3 has 15 residues. Germline trimming cut 5 bases from V and 1 base from J; bases unmatched to any gene: 6. Looked up from germline, CDR1 is SGHTA and CDR2 is FQGTGA. The CDR3 DNA follows: TGTGCCAGCAGCCCGGGTAGGGGGCGCACAGATACGCAGTATTTT. It translates to CASSPGRGRTDTQYF.

The V gene is TRBV19, the J gene TRBJ1-1; the match to TRBD1 covers 7 bases. Germline V gene lookup returns CDR1 LNHDA and CDR2 SQIVND (reference sequence). V lost 3 bases and J lost 3; bases outside the gene matches: 10. This CDR3 region has 16 residues. The CDR3 here is CASSMYPGTDYTEAFF. CDR3 nucleotides: TGTGCCAGTAGTATGTACCCCGGGACAGATTACACTGAAGCTTTCTTT.

The V gene is TRBV30, the J gene TRBJ1-1; D is unresolved. CDR3 length equals 15 residues. Germline V gives CDR1 GTSNPN, CDR2 SVGIG (reference sequence). Trimming stripped 0 bases from V and 3 bases from J, with 14 bases between. CDR3 sequence (DNA): TGTGCCTGGAGTGTGTCGGGTCTAGCGGACACTGAAGCTTTCTTT. Protein product: CAWSVSGLADTEAFF.

V is TRBV6-5 and J is TRBJ2-7, with 7 nucleotides matching TRBD2. J lost 4 bases, V lost 4 bases, and 7 bases had no gene match. The CDR3 is 14 residues long. Germline V gene lookup returns CDR1 MNHEY and CDR2 SVGAGI. The CDR3 region has the DNA TGTGCCAGCAGTTTAGCGGGTGGGCGGTACGAGCAGTACTTC. Translating it yields CASSLAGGRYEQYF.

As for this clone: At one of its ends the junction is not consistent with the germline gene, which may arise from a read error. This chain uses TRBV7-3 with TRBJ2-1, with TRBD1 as a possible D gene (5 bases). The CDR3 consists of 13 residues. CDR1 is SGHTA and CDR2 is FQGTGA in the germline V gene. The DNA for the CDR3 is TGTGCCAGCGGCTTGGGGCTGATGGATGAGCAGTTCTTC. Protein product: CASGLGLMDEQFF.

In its sample, this clone was seen once. CDR3 coding DNA: TGCGCCAGCAGCTTGGCCCCACAGGGGGCTGACGAGCAGTACTTC. Residues: CASSLAPQGADEQYF. The V and J genes are TRBV5-1 and TRBJ2-7; 9 bases agree with TRBD1. The CDR3 spans 15 residues. Unmatched junction bases numbered 6, after V lost 0 bases and J lost 5 bases. Germline-derived CDR1 and CDR2 are SGHRS and YFSETQ.

The chain combines TRBV6-1 with TRBJ1-5; D remains ambiguous. Per germline, CDR1 MNHNS and CDR2 SASEGT. The CDR3 covers 13 residues. V was clipped by 0 bases and J by 7 bases, with 7 bases between them. The CDR3 spells CASSEAQRQPQHF. CDR3 DNA sequence: TGTGCCAGCAGTGAAGCTCAGCGGCAGCCCCAGCATTTT.

The V call is TRBV5-1, the J call TRBJ1-2; D is unclear. Trimming removed 4 bases at V and 10 bases at J, with 17 bases between. The CDR3 is 13 amino acids. Germline CDR1 is SGHRS and CDR2 is YFSETQ. The CDR3: CASSPLGRPLYTF. DNA for the CDR3: TGCGCCAGCAGCCCCTTGGGCCGTCCCCTCTACACCTTC. The complete variable domain, with remaining parts taken from reference TRBV5-1 and TRBJ1-2, reads KAGVTQTPRYLIKTRGQQVTLSCSPISGHRSVSWYQQTPGQGLQFLFEYFSETQRNKGNFPGRFSGRQFSNSRSEMNVSTLELGDSALYLCASSPLGRPLYTFGSGTRLTVV.

The genes are TRBV5-1 and TRBJ2-7; no definite D call. The germline V gene encodes CDR1 SGHRS and CDR2 YFSETQ. V lost 4 bases, J lost 6 bases, and 17 bases lay in between. The CDR3 runs 14 residues. The chain's CDR3 is CASSPRGDLGEQYF. The CDR3 DNA follows: TGCGCCAGCAGCCCAAGAGGAGATTTGGGCGAGCAGTACTTC.

The chain couples TRBV5-8 to TRBJ1-1; D not certain. Looked up from germline, CDR1 is SGHTS and CDR2 is YDEGEE. This CDR3 has 14 amino acids. Trimming pared 0 bases from V and 1 base from J, leaving 7 bases between. CDR3 sequence: CASSLVNRNTEAFF. The CDR3 DNA follows: TGTGCCAGCAGCTTGGTCAACAGGAACACTGAAGCTTTCTTT.